What follows is one TCR beta chain and its context. Antigen unknown. Primers used in a second PCR of about 7 to 12 cycles were a sample-barcoded 5' primer and a J-beta primer mix. From the 5' RACE reads, TCRdb called clonotypes with MiXCR, one entry per CDR3 protein. The table records under 1 million distinct CDR3 sequences, 40% to 50% of them present only once. This entry is derived from a study of blood T cells in healthy people across ages. Per the germline V gene, CDR1 is SQVTM and CDR2 is ANQGSEA. Trimming removed 0 bases from V and 2 bases from J; junction bases left unmatched: 13. There are 18 residues in the CDR3. Aged roughly 6 to 100, donors were systemically healthy Caucasians from Russia. Each sample yielded at least 5 micrograms of PBMC total RNA. The study, taken as a whole, reports: PBMCs that were unsorted prevented a conclusive naive versus antigen-experienced comparison.

V usage is TRBV29-1 and J usage is TRBJ2-3; TRBD2 matches at 8 bases. The sequence was obtained from a man in his sixties in good health. Sequencing input: blood. CDR3 in amino acids: CSVEDPGAGALPTDTQYF. The CDR3 DNA sequence: TGCAGCGTTGAAGATCCCGGAGCGGGGGCCTTGCCCACAGATACGCAGTATTTT.